The TCR beta chain described here comes from a study of regulatory T cells in long-lasting Graves disease. This clonotype has a handful of counts. With iRepertoire HTBI primers and Arm-PCR of CDR3 regions, TCR beta libraries were built. TCRdb ran MiXCR on the multiplex PCR reads and lists one entry per CDR3 protein. The top ten hold around an eighth of the sample, which has around 400,000 distinct CDR3 sequences, approximately 22% seen once. J was trimmed by 9 bases and V by 4 bases; bases with no gene match: 11. The CDR3 runs 14 residues. In germline, CDR1 is SGHRS, CDR2 YFSETQ. Time point reported: persistent/refractory GD, antithyroid drugs over 5 years with positive TRAb. The TCR library was prepared using RNA isolated from PBMCs.

The TCR was taken from a female donor with Graves disease. The sequenced sample was peripheral blood mononuclear cells (PBMCs), obtained when the disease was refractory, from a patient treated with antithyroid drugs. The chain combines TRBV5-1 with TRBJ2-5; 8 bases are shared with TRBD2. CDR3 amino acids: CASSTTSGPRSQYF. As DNA, the CDR3 is TGCGCCAGCAGCACAACTAGCGGCCCCAGGTCCCAGTACTTC.